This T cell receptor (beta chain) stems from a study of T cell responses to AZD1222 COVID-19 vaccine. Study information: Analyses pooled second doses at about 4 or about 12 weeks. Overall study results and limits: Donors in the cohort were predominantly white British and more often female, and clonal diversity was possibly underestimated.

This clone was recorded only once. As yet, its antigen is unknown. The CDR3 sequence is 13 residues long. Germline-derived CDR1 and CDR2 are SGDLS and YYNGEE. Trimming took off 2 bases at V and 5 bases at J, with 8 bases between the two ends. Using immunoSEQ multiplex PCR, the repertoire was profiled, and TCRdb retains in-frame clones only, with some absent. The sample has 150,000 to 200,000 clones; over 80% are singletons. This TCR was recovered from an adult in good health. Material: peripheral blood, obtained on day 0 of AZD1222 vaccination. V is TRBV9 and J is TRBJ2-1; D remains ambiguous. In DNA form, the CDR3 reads TGTGCCAGCAGCGTCGGCAGGAACAATGAGCAGTTCTTC. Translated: CASSVGRNNEQFF.